This T cell receptor beta chain derives from a study of patients and donors after allogeneic stem cell transplantation. TCRdb reprocessed the RT-PCR reads via MiXCR and lists one record per CDR3 protein. The repertoire holds roughly 230,000 distinct CDR3 sequences, with 13% to 15% as singletons. The CDR3 contains 15 residues. V lost 7 bases and J lost 0, with 12 bases in between. Germline V gene lookup returns CDR1 LGHNA and CDR2 YSLEER. This clonotype was seen at least ten times. The chain employs TRBV4-3 and TRBJ1-4; TRBD1 is a possible D gene (5 bases). This TCR was recovered from a human donor who was either an allogeneic HSCT recipient or a stem cell or donor lymphocyte infusion donor (not recorded which). It is not recorded whose cells these are; they may come from a transplant donor. Sequencing was performed on blood, either unsorted or a sorted T cell fraction (not recorded which). CDR3 in DNA: TGCGCCAGCACTCGGGGGGGGGCAACTAATGAAAAACTGTTTTTT. The encoded protein is CASTRGGATNEKLFF.